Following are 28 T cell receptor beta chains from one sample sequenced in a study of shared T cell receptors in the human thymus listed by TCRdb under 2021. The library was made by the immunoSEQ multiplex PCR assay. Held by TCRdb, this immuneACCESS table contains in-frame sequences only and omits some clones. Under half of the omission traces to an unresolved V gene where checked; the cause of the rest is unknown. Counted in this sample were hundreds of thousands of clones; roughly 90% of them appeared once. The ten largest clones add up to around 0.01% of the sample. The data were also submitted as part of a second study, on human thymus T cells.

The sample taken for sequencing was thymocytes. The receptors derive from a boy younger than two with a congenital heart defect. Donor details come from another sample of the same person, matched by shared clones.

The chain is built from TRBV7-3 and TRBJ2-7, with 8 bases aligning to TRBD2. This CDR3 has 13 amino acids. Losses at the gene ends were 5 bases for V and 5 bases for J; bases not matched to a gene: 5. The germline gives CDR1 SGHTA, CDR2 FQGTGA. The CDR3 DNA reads TGTGCCAGCAGCCCCGGGAGGGCCGACGAGCAGTACTTC. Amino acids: CASSPGRADEQYF.

The CDR3 loop is CASSTVWGHLTSYNEQFF. CDR3 bases: TGTGCCAGCAGTACCGTTTGGGGACACTTAACCTCCTACAATGAGCAGTTCTTC. This chain uses TRBV28 with TRBJ2-1; D might be TRBD1 (6 bases). This CDR3 region has 18 residues. Deletions cut 5 bases from V and 0 bases from J, with 20 bases between. Germline V gene data show CDR1 as MDHEN and CDR2 as SYDVKM. Based on the CDR3 plus reference TRBV28 and TRBJ2-1, the full variable domain is DVKVTQSSRYLVKRTGEKVFLECVQDMDHENMFWYRQDPGLGLRLIYFSYDVKMKEKGDIPEGYSVSREKKERFSLILESASTNQTSMYLCASSTVWGHLTSYNEQFFGPGTRLTVL.

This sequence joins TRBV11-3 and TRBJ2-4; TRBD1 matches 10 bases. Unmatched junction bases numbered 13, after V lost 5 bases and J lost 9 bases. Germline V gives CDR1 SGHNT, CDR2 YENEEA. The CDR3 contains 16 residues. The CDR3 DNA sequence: TGTGCCAGCAGCCAGAGACAGGGGGCCCAATTTTGCATTCAGTACTTC. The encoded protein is CASSQRQGAQFCIQYF.

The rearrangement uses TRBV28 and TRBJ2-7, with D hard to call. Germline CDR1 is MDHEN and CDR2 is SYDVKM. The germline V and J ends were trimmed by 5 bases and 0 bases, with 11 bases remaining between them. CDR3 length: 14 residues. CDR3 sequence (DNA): TGTGCCAGCAGTCCGGAGACTGTCTCCTACGAGCAGTACTTC. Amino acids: CASSPETVSYEQYF.

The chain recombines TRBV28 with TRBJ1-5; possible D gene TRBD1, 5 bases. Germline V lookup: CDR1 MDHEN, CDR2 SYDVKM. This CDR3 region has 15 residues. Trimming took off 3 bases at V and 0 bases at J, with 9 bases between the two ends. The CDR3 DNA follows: TGTGCCAGCAGTTTTCGACAGTATAGCAATCAGCCCCAGCATTTT. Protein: CASSFRQYSNQPQHF.

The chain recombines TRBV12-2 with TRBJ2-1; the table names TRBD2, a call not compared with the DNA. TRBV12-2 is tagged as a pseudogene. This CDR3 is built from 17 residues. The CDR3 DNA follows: TGTGCAAGTCGCTTGGTAGCCTCAGGGGGACTAGTGCATGAGCAGTTCTTC. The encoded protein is CASRLVASGGLVHEQFF.

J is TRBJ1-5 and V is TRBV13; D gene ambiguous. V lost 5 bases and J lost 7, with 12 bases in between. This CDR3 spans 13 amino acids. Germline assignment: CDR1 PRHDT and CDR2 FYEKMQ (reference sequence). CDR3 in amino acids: CASSPNQAQPQHF. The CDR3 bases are TGTGCCAGCAGCCCGAACCAAGCCCAGCCCCAGCATTTT.

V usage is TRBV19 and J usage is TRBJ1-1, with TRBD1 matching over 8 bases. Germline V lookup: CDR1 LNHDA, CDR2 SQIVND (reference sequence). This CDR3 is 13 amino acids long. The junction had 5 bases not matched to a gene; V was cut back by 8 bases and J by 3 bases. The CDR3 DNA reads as TGTGCCAGTCGAGGACAGGGTGACACTGAAGCTTTCTTT. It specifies CASRGQGDTEAFF.

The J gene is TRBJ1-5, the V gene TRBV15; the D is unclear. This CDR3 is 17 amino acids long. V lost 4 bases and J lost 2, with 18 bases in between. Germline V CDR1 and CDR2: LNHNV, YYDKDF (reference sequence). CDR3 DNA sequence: TGTGCCACCAGCAAGACCGGGCGATACGGGGGCAATCAGCCCCAGCATTTT. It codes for CATSKTGRYGGNQPQHF.

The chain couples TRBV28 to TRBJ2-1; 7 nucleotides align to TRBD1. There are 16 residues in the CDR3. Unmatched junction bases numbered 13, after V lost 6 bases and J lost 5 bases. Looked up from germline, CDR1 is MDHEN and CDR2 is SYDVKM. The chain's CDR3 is CASRSYRGGINNEQFF. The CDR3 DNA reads TGTGCCAGCAGATCCTACAGGGGTGGGATTAACAATGAGCAGTTCTTC.

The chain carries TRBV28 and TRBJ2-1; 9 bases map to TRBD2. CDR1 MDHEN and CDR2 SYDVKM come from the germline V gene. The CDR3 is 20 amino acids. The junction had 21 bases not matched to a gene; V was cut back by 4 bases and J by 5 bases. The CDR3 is CASSSKGPGLAGDRNNEQFF. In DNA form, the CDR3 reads TGTGCCAGCAGTTCTAAGGGGCCGGGACTAGCAGGAGATCGCAACAATGAGCAGTTCTTC.

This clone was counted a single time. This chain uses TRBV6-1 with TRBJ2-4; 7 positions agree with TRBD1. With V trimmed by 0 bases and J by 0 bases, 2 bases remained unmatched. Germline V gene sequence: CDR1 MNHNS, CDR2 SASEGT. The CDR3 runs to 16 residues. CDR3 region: CASSEAGQRAKNIQYF. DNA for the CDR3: TGTGCCAGCAGTGAAGCGGGACAGCGAGCCAAAAACATTCAGTACTTC.

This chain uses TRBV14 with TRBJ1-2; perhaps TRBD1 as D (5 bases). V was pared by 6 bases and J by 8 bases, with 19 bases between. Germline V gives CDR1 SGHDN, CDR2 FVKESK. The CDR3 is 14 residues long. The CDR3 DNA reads TGTGCCAGCAGGCCCGGGACTGGGAAGCAAGGCTACACCTTC. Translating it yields CASRPGTGKQGYTF.

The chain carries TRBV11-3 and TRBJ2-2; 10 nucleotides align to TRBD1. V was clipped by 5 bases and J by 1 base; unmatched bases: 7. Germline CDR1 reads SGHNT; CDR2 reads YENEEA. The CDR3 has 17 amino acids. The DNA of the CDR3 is TGTGCCAGCAGCCCCACCGGACAGGGGGGGAACACCGGGGAGCTGTTTTTT. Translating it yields CASSPTGQGGNTGELFF.

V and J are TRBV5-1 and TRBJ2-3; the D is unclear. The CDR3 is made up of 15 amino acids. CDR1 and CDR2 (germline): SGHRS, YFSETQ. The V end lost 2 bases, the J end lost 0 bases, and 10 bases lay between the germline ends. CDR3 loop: CASSFRLMSTDTQYF. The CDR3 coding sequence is TGCGCCAGCAGCTTTAGACTTATGAGCACAGATACGCAGTATTTT.

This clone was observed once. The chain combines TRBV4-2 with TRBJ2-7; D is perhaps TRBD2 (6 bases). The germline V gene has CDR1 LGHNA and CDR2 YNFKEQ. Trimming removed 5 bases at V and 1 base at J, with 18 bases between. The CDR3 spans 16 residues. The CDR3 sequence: CASSSPAGSWSYEQYF. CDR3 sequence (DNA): TGTGCCAGCAGCTCCCCGGCGGGGTCGTGGTCCTACGAGCAGTACTTC.

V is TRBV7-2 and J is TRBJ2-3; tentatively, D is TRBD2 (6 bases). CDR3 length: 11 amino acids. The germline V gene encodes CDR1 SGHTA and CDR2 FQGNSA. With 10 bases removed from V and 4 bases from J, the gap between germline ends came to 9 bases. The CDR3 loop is CATRRADTQYF. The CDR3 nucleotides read TGTGCCACCAGGAGGGCAGATACGCAGTATTTT.

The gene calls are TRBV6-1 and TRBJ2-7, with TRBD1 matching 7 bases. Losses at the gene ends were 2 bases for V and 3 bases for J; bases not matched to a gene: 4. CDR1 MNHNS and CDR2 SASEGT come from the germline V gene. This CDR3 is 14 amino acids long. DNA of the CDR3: TGTGCCAGCAGTGAAACAGGACAGGACTACGAGCAGTACTTC. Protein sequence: CASSETGQDYEQYF.

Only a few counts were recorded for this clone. DNA of the CDR3: TGTGCCAGCAAGGAGATCGAGTACTCCTACGAGCAGTACTTC. Protein: CASKEIEYSYEQYF. The genes are TRBV27 and TRBJ2-7; D not resolved. CDR3 length equals 14 residues. From germline, CDR1 is MNHEY and CDR2 SMNVEV (reference sequence). Deletions cut 7 bases from V and 0 bases from J, with 13 bases between.

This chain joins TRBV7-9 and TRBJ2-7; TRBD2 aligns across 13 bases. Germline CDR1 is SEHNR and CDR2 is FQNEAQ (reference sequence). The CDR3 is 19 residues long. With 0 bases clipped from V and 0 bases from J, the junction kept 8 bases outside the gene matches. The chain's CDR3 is CASSLAPGLAGESSYEQYF. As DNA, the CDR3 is TGTGCCAGCAGCTTAGCGCCCGGACTAGCGGGAGAATCCTCCTACGAGCAGTACTTC.

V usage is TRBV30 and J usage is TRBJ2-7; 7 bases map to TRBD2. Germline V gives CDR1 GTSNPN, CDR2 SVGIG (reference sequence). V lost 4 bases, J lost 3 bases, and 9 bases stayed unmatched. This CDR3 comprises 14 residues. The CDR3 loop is CAWNSGQGLYEQYF. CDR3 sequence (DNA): TGTGCCTGGAATAGCGGGCAGGGCCTCTACGAGCAGTACTTC.

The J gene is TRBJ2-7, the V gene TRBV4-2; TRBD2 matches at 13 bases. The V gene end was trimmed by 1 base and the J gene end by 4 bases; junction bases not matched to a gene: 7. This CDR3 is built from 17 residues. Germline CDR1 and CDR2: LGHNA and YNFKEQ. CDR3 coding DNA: TGTGCCAGCAGCCAAGGGACTAGCGGGAGAGGTTGGTACGAGCAGTACTTC. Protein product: CASSQGTSGRGWYEQYF.

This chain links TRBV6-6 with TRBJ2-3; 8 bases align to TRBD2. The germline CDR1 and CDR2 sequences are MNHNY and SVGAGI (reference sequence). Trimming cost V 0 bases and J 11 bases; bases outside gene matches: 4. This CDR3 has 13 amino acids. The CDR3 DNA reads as TGTGCCAGCAGTTACTCCTCAGCGGGAGAGCAGTATTTT. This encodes CASSYSSAGEQYF.

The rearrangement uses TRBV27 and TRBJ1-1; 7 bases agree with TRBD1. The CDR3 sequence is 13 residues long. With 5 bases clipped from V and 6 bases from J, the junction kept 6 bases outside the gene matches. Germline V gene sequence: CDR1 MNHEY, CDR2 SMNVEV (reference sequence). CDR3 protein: CASSNRGRAEAFF. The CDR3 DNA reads TGTGCCAGCAGTAACAGGGGAAGGGCTGAAGCTTTCTTT.

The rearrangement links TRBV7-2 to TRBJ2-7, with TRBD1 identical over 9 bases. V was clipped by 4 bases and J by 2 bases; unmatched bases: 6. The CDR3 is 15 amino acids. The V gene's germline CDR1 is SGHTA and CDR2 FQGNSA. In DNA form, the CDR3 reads TGTGCCAGCAGCTACGGGACAGGGTGGGCCTACGAGCAGTACTTC. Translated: CASSYGTGWAYEQYF.

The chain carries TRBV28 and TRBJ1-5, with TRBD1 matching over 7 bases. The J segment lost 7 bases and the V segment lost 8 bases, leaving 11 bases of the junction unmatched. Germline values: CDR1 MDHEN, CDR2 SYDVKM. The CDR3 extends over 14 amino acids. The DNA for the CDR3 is TGTGCCAGCCGTTACACAGGGGCAGGACAGCCCCAGCATTTT. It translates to CASRYTGAGQPQHF. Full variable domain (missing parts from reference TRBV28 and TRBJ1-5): DVKVTQSSRYLVKRTGEKVFLECVQDMDHENMFWYRQDPGLGLRLIYFSYDVKMKEKGDIPEGYSVSREKKERFSLILESASTNQTSMYLCASRYTGAGQPQHFGDGTRLSIL.

CDR3 in amino acids: CASSLSCGSVFYEQYF. DNA for the CDR3: TGTGCCAGCAGCTTAAGTTGCGGGAGCGTTTTCTACGAGCAGTACTTC. The rearrangement uses TRBV11-2 and TRBJ2-7; 7 nucleotides match TRBD2. Germline V lookup: CDR1 SGHAT, CDR2 FQNNGV. The CDR3 loop spans 16 amino acids. The ends lost 2 bases at V and 3 bases at J; junction bases unmatched: 10. Variable domain in full (rest from reference TRBV11-2 and TRBJ2-7): EAGVAQSPRYKIIEKRQSVAFWCNPISGHATLYWYQQILGQGPKLLIQFQNNGVVDDSQLPKDRFSAERLKGVDSTLKIQPAKLEDSAVYLCASSLSCGSVFYEQYFGPGTRLTVT.

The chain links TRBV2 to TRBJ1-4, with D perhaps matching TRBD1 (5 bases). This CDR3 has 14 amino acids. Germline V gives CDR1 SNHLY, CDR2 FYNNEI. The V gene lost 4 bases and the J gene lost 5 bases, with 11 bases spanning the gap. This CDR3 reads CASSATAYNEKLFF. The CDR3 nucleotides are TGTGCCAGCAGTGCGACAGCATACAATGAAAAACTGTTTTTT.